Following are 14 T cell receptor beta chains from one sample sequenced in a study of T cells in Graves' hyperthyroidism and ophthalmopathy. Researchers took RNA transcripts and amplified the TCR beta CDR3 regions from them. HTBI primers were the set used in a first-round RT-PCR of the TCR CDR3. Each CDR3 protein gets one entry after TCRdb re-called the multiplex PCR reads with MiXCR. The table records around 270,000 distinct CDR3 sequences, roughly 20% of them present only once. Sequencing was done on a sample of blood. The source is a middle-aged man with Graves' ophthalmopathy.

This clonotype appeared many times. This sequence joins TRBV11-2 and TRBJ2-1; perhaps TRBD1 as D (7 bases). Germline-derived CDR1 and CDR2 are SGHAT and FQNNGV. The CDR3 covers 15 residues. The V gene lost 2 bases and the J gene lost 4 bases, with 12 bases spanning the gap. The CDR3 bases are TGTGCCAGCAGCTTAATGGCAGGGGGGTACAATGAGCAGTTCTTC. It is translated as CASSLMAGGYNEQFF.

This clonotype was detected a few times. This rearrangement joins TRBV5-5 to TRBJ2-2; D may be TRBD1 or TRBD2 (6 bases each). Trimming removed 1 base from V and 5 bases from J, with 15 bases in between. The CDR3 runs 16 residues. Germline CDR1 is SGHKS and CDR2 is YYEKEE (reference sequence). CDR3: CASSLYGGAGTGELFF. In nucleotides, the CDR3 is TGTGCCAGCAGCTTGTACGGGGGCGCGGGGACCGGGGAGCTGTTTTTT.

There are many counts of this clonotype. The chain is built from TRBV6-5 and TRBJ1-5; maybe TRBD1 (6 bases). CDR1 is MNHEY, CDR2 SVGAGI, per germline. The length of the CDR3 is 15 residues. V lost 0 bases, J lost 4 bases, and 10 bases lay in between. Here the CDR3 DNA reads TGTGCCAGCAGTTACTCTCGGACAGCGAATCAGCCCCAGCATTTT. It yields the protein CASSYSRTANQPQHF.

Concerning this clonotype itself: A much larger clonotype is one base distant, so this may be a read error. The rearrangement uses TRBV12-3 or TRBV12-4 and TRBJ2-7; TRBD2 might be the D (6 bases). Trimming shortened V by 1 base and J by 9 bases, and 7 bases separated the two germline ends. The CDR3 is made up of 11 amino acids. For the CDR3, the DNA is TGTGCCAGCAGTTTAGGGCGGGGGCAGTACTTC. Its protein product is CASSLGRGQYF.

Ten or more counts support this clonotype. The gene calls are TRBV3-1 and TRBJ2-5, with 14 nucleotides matching TRBD2. The CDR3 runs 16 residues. The germline gives CDR1 LGHDT, CDR2 YNNKEL (reference sequence). Unmatched junction bases numbered 4, after V lost 3 bases and J lost 4 bases. In DNA, the CDR3 is TGTGCCAGCAGCCAGGGGACTAGCGGGAGATTAGAGACCCAGTACTTC. Translation: CASSQGTSGRLETQYF.

The V gene is TRBV13, the J gene TRBJ1-4; no clear D. The germline V and J ends were trimmed by 1 base and 8 bases, with 11 bases remaining between them. The CDR3 contains 14 residues. From germline, CDR1 is PRHDT and CDR2 FYEKMQ (reference sequence). CDR3 protein: CASSLAGNAEKLFF. CDR3 bases: TGTGCCAGCAGCTTAGCTGGAAACGCCGAAAAACTGTTTTTT.

This clonotype has a count of ten or more. The gene calls are TRBV28 and TRBJ2-1, with unresolved D. This CDR3 region has 14 residues. The V end was cut by 1 base, the J end by 4 bases, with 8 bases between. Germline CDR1 MDHEN, CDR2 SYDVKM. In DNA form, the CDR3 reads TGTGCCAGCAGTTTATTCTCACAATACAATGAGCAGTTCTTC. This encodes CASSLFSQYNEQFF.

This clonotype was recorded a few times. The V gene is TRBV20-1, the J gene TRBJ1-3; D is perhaps TRBD1 (5 bases). The CDR3 is 16 residues long. Germline V gene sequence: CDR1 DFQATT, CDR2 SNEGSKA (reference sequence). Trimming took 3 bases from V and 2 from J, leaving 17 bases between them. CDR3 bases: TGCAGTGCTAGCCGGGCGGGGGAATATCCTGGAAACACCATATATTTT. Amino acid sequence: CSASRAGEYPGNTIYF.

This rearrangement joins TRBV5-4 to TRBJ2-1; TRBD2 matches at 9 bases. This CDR3 region has 15 residues. Looked up from germline, CDR1 is SGHNT and CDR2 is YYREEE (reference sequence). V trimming: 3 bases; J trimming: 12 bases; junction bases outside the gene matches: 13. DNA of the CDR3: TGTGCCAGCAGCTGGGCTAGCGGGAATTTTCGGAGGCAGTTCTTC. It translates to CASSWASGNFRRQFF.

In this sample, this clonotype turned up many times. The J gene is TRBJ2-5, the V gene TRBV5-1; the match to TRBD2 covers 11 bases. V lost 4 bases and J lost 1; bases outside the gene matches: 3. CDR3 length: 15 residues. Germline CDR1 reads SGHRS; CDR2 reads YFSETQ. This CDR3 is CASSRSGRAQETQYF. For the CDR3, the DNA is TGCGCCAGCAGCCGTAGCGGGAGGGCCCAAGAGACCCAGTACTTC. Complete variable domain (other parts from reference TRBV5-1 and TRBJ2-5): KAGVTQTPRYLIKTRGQQVTLSCSPISGHRSVSWYQQTPGQGLQFLFEYFSETQRNKGNFPGRFSGRQFSNSRSEMNVSTLELGDSALYLCASSRSGRAQETQYFGPGTRLLVL.

In this sample, this clonotype turned up a few times. This chain joins TRBV10-1 and TRBJ2-2, with D possibly TRBD1 on 6 matching bases. The CDR3 has 16 amino acids. Trimming removed 2 bases at V and 2 bases at J, with 12 bases between. Germline CDR1 is WNHNN and CDR2 is SYGVQD (reference sequence). The CDR3 region is CASSEGGSLNTGELFF. CDR3 bases: TGCGCCAGCAGTGAGGGGGGCAGCCTTAACACCGGGGAGCTGTTTTTT.

This clonotype was observed many times. The genes are TRBV12-3 or TRBV12-4 and TRBJ2-5; 8 bases line up with TRBD1. This CDR3 contains 14 residues. J lost 5 bases, V lost 3 bases, and 5 bases had no gene match. CDR3 sequence: CASSFRTGRETQYF. The CDR3 bases are TGTGCCAGCAGTTTCCGGACAGGGCGGGAGACCCAGTACTTC.

This clonotype was observed a few times. The rearrangement joins TRBV9 to TRBJ2-2; 9 nucleotides align to TRBD2. The CDR3 has 17 amino acids. With 3 bases clipped from V and 2 bases from J, the junction kept 8 bases outside the gene matches. The germline V gene encodes CDR1 SGDLS and CDR2 YYNGEE. Here the CDR3 reads CASSAYRTSVNTGELFF. CDR3 in DNA: TGTGCCAGCAGCGCGTACCGGACTAGCGTTAACACCGGGGAGCTGTTTTTT.

Comment on this clonotype: This may come from a read error, since a much larger clone is one base off. This rearrangement joins TRBV7-2 to TRBJ1-2; D ambiguous. The CDR3 totals 14 residues. Looked up from germline, CDR1 is SGHTA and CDR2 is FQGNSA. CDR3 sequence: CVSSLGSATYGYTF. For the CDR3, the DNA is TGTGTCAGCAGCTTAGGATCAGCCACCTATGGCTACACCTTC.